A single sample gave rise to the 6 T cell receptor beta chains below, sequenced in a study of blood T cell repertoires in COVID-19. Sequencing used immunoSEQ multiplex PCR; TCRdb keeps in-frame clones, though not all of them. Of approximately 190,000 clones listed, approximately 90% are singletons. Sequences were obtained from peripheral blood. All receptors derive from a man in his fifties or sixties with acute or convalescent COVID-19.

V and J are TRBV10-1 and TRBJ2-2; 9 bases are shared with TRBD2. Germline-derived CDR1 and CDR2 are WNHNN and SYGVQD (reference sequence). The CDR3 length is 17 residues. V lost 6 bases and J lost 5; bases outside the gene matches: 13. In DNA, the CDR3 is TGCGCCAGCAGCAGAGGAGGTAGCGGGAGTGGAACCGGGGAGCTGTTTTTT. It codes for CASSRGGSGSGTGELFF.

The chain links TRBV10-3 to TRBJ1-2; TRBD1 aligns across 8 bases. J was trimmed by 3 bases and V by 3 bases; bases with no gene match: 3. From germline, CDR1 is ENHRY and CDR2 SYGVKD. There are 14 residues in the CDR3. CDR3 sequence: CAISDGQGYYGYTF. Here the CDR3 DNA reads TGTGCCATCAGTGATGGACAGGGCTACTATGGCTACACCTTC.

The chain combines TRBV10-3 with TRBJ2-4, with D tentatively TRBD1 (6 bases). V lost 0 bases and J 0 bases, leaving 12 bases between the germline ends. CDR3 length: 17 amino acids. Germline V gives CDR1 ENHRY, CDR2 SYGVKD. The DNA for the CDR3 is TGTGCCATCAGTGAGTCGCAGGGGCCAAAAGCCAAAAACATTCAGTACTTC. Amino acids: CAISESQGPKAKNIQYF.

The rearrangement uses TRBV11-2 and TRBJ2-7; maybe TRBD2 (5 bases). The CDR3 loop spans 15 amino acids. Germline loops: CDR1 SGHAT, CDR2 FQNNGV. V shed 3 bases and J shed 3 bases, with 15 bases lying between them. The CDR3 bases are TGTGCCAGCAGCTTGGAGGTAACCCCCCTCTACGAGCAGTACTTC. It translates to CASSLEVTPLYEQYF.

The CDR3 bases are TGTGCCAGCAGCGAAGGACAGGGCGGCACAGATACGCAGTATTTT. It codes for CASSEGQGGTDTQYF. The chain uses TRBV25-1 and TRBJ2-3; 8 bases fit TRBD1. V lost 6 bases and J lost 1; bases outside the gene matches: 6. The germline V gene has CDR1 MGHDK and CDR2 SYGVNS. The CDR3 loop spans 15 amino acids.

The chain couples TRBV11-2 to TRBJ2-5, with 11 bases aligning to TRBD2. This CDR3 contains 16 residues. Per the germline V gene, CDR1 is SGHAT and CDR2 is FQNNGV. The ends lost 5 bases at V and 7 bases at J; junction bases unmatched: 12. In nucleotides, the CDR3 is TGTGCCAGCAGCACAATGGGACTAGCGGCCCCAAGGACCCAGTACTTC. Encoded protein: CASSTMGLAAPRTQYF.